Listed below are T cell receptor beta chains from one sample, sequenced in a study of post-analysis software for immune sequencing data. TCRdb re-called the PCR reads through MiXCR, storing one row per CDR3 protein. The sample includes fewer than 700,000 distinct CDR3 sequences, about 44% seen only once; the top ten take around 1.7%. Input material: blood. These receptors all stem from a girl aged 10-17 years with multiple sclerosis. The CDR3 runs from the conserved cysteine through the conserved F or W. Fields, in order: D gene, J gene, CDR3 length, V gene, clone size, CDR3 DNA, CDR3 protein. D genes are given only for firm matches. Rows give clone size only sometimes, using once, few, many, or a class for an expanded clone.

D: -
J: TRBJ1-2
length: 13
V: TRBV12-3/TRBV12-4
size: -
DNA: TGTGCCAGCAGTTTAAACGGGGGCTCGGGCTACACCTTC
CDR3: CASSLNGGSGYTF

D: TRBD2
J: TRBJ2-2
length: 17
V: TRBV24-1
size: -
DNA: TGTGCCACCAGTGATCCCGTGACTAGCGGGAACACCGGGGAGCTGTTTTTT
CDR3: CATSDPVTSGNTGELFF

D: TRBD1
J: TRBJ1-2
length: 16
V: TRBV27
size: few
DNA: TGTGCCAGCAGTTTATCGACAGGGGGTGCTAACTATGGCTACACCTTC
CDR3: CASSLSTGGANYGYTF

D: -
J: TRBJ2-1
length: 13
V: TRBV13
size: -
DNA: TGTGCCAGCACAGGGACGGGAAACAATGAGCAGTTCTTC
CDR3: CASTGTGNNEQFF

D: -
J: TRBJ2-3
length: 14
V: TRBV7-2
size: -
DNA: TGTGCCAGCAGCTCGCCGACTAGCACAGATACGCAGTATTTT
CDR3: CASSSPTSTDTQYF

D: -
J: TRBJ2-7
length: 15
V: TRBV28
size: -
DNA: TGTGCCAGCAGTTTAGGAGGCCTCCAAGGCGACGAGCAGTACTTC
CDR3: CASSLGGLQGDEQYF

D: TRBD2
J: TRBJ2-7
length: 17
V: TRBV7-9
size: -
DNA: TGTGCCAACAGCACTCCCCCATTAGCGGGAGGGGCCTACGAGCAGTACTTC
CDR3: CANSTPPLAGGAYEQYF

D: -
J: TRBJ1-1
length: 15
V: TRBV14
size: once
DNA: TGTGCCAGCAGCCAAGTCAGACTTACGAACACTGAAGCTTTCTTT
CDR3: CASSQVRLTNTEAFF

D: -
J: TRBJ1-5
length: 13
V: TRBV29-1
size: once
DNA: TGCAGCGCTGACCAGGGTAGCAATCAGCCCCAGCATTTT
CDR3: CSADQGSNQPQHF

D: TRBD1
J: TRBJ2-7
length: 19
V: TRBV12-3/TRBV12-4
size: -
DNA: TGTGCCAGCACCTCAACTGGGGGGACAGGGGGTAGGTACTCCTACGAGCAGTACTTC
CDR3: CASTSTGGTGGRYSYEQYF

D: TRBD2
J: TRBJ2-7
length: 15
V: TRBV27
size: -
DNA: TGTGCCAGCAGCTTGAAGGGGACTAGCGGTTACGAGCAGTACTTC
CDR3: CASSLKGTSGYEQYF

D: -
J: TRBJ2-1
length: 17
V: TRBV5-1
size: -
DNA: TGCGCCAGCAGCCACCCTTGGGGGGTAGCGGAGAGGAATGAGCAGTTCTTC
CDR3: CASSHPWGVAERNEQFF

D: -
J: TRBJ2-5
length: 17
V: TRBV12-3/TRBV12-4
size: -
DNA: TGTGCCAGCAGTCCCCTGAGACTCCTAGAAGGAAAAGAGACCCAGTACTTC
CDR3: CASSPLRLLEGKETQYF

D: TRBD2
J: TRBJ2-1
length: 16
V: TRBV11-3
size: -
DNA: TGTGCCAGCAGTCCCGGGGGACTAGCGGGAGAAAGTGAGCAGTTCTTC
CDR3: CASSPGGLAGESEQFF

D: TRBD2
J: TRBJ2-3
length: 16
V: TRBV20-1
size: few
DNA: TGCAGTGCTAGCGGGAGGGCCTTAGACCCCGCAGATACGCAGTATTTT
CDR3: CSASGRALDPADTQYF

D: -
J: TRBJ1-2
length: 13
V: TRBV11-2
size: -
DNA: TGTGCCAGCGGCTACAGGGCCCGGGGTGGCTACACCTTC
CDR3: CASGYRARGGYTF

D: TRBD1
J: TRBJ1-2
length: 13
V: TRBV5-1
size: few
DNA: TGCGCCAGCAGACAGGGGGGAAGCTATGGCTACACCTTC
CDR3: CASRQGGSYGYTF

D: -
J: TRBJ2-1
length: 12
V: TRBV11-2
size: few
DNA: TGTGCCAGCAGCCATGGCGCGGCCTGGCAGTTCTTC
CDR3: CASSHGAAWQFF

D: TRBD1
J: TRBJ2-7
length: 15
V: TRBV13
size: once
DNA: TGTGCCAGCAGCTTCGAACAGGGGGCTCTCTACGAGCAGTACTTC
CDR3: CASSFEQGALYEQYF

D: -
J: TRBJ2-7
length: 15
V: TRBV20-1
size: -
DNA: TGCAGTGCTAGAGCTAGGGGGGCACCAAGACACGAGCAGTACTTC
CDR3: CSARARGAPRHEQYF

D: -
J: TRBJ1-2
length: 13
V: TRBV20-1
size: -
DNA: TGCAGTGCATCCAGGGCGATTAACTATGGCTACACCTTC
CDR3: CSASRAINYGYTF

D: -
J: TRBJ1-1
length: 17
V: TRBV6-5
size: -
DNA: TGTGCCAGCAGTTACTCTTTGCACAGACAGGCTCACACTGAAGCTTTCTTT
CDR3: CASSYSLHRQAHTEAFF

D: TRBD1
J: TRBJ1-1
length: 13
V: TRBV7-6
size: -
DNA: TGTGCCAGCAGCGTGACAGGGGGGGATGAAGCTTTCTTT
CDR3: CASSVTGGDEAFF

D: -
J: TRBJ2-7
length: 12
V: TRBV10-3
size: few
DNA: TGTGCCATGGGGACTGCTTACAATGAGCAGTACTTC
CDR3: CAMGTAYNEQYF

D: -
J: TRBJ1-2
length: 15
V: TRBV3-1
size: -
DNA: TGTGCCAGCAGCCAAGTGAGGGAAAAAGTGAGTGGCTACACCTTC
CDR3: CASSQVREKVSGYTF

D: -
J: TRBJ2-6
length: 17
V: TRBV11-2
size: -
DNA: TGTGCCAGCAGCTTGGGGCAGACCAGCTCTGGGGCCAACGTCCTGACTTTC
CDR3: CASSLGQTSSGANVLTF

D: TRBD2
J: TRBJ2-5
length: 12
V: TRBV29-1
size: -
DNA: TGCAGCGTTGATGGGACTAGCTATGAGCAGTACTTC
CDR3: CSVDGTSYEQYF

D: TRBD2
J: TRBJ2-3
length: 17
V: TRBV24-1
size: -
DNA: TGTGCCACCAGTGATCCTCGTAGCGGGGTGAGCACAGATACGCAGTATTTT
CDR3: CATSDPRSGVSTDTQYF

D: -
J: TRBJ2-3
length: 13
V: TRBV12-3/TRBV12-4
size: few
DNA: TGTGCCAGCAGTCCTATCAGCACAGATACGCAGTATTTT
CDR3: CASSPISTDTQYF

D: -
J: TRBJ2-7
length: 14
V: TRBV12-3/TRBV12-4
size: few
DNA: TGTGCCAGCAGTTTAGATGTGGGAATCCACGAGCAGTACTTC
CDR3: CASSLDVGIHEQYF

D: -
J: TRBJ2-7
length: 13
V: TRBV20-1
size: few
DNA: TGCAGTGCTACCGGGACTCCCTCCTACGAGCAGTACTTC
CDR3: CSATGTPSYEQYF

D: -
J: TRBJ2-5
length: 15
V: TRBV10-3
size: -
DNA: TGTGCCATCAGTGAGGTAGACGGCCCCCAAGAGACCCAGTACTTC
CDR3: CAISEVDGPQETQYF

D: -
J: TRBJ2-5
length: 13
V: TRBV9
size: -
DNA: TGTGCCAGCAGCCCCGAGGGAGTGGAGACCCAGTACTTC
CDR3: CASSPEGVETQYF

D: TRBD1
J: TRBJ1-2
length: 12
V: TRBV29-1
size: few
DNA: TGCAGCGTGGGGACAGGGGGCTATGGCTACACCTTC
CDR3: CSVGTGGYGYTF

D: TRBD2
J: TRBJ2-1
length: 18
V: TRBV4-2
size: -
DNA: TGTGCCAGCAGCAAGACTTCCAGCGGGGCGGTCGGGGACAATGAGCAGTTCTTC
CDR3: CASSKTSSGAVGDNEQFF

D: -
J: TRBJ2-4
length: 17
V: TRBV11-2
size: once
DNA: TGTGCCAGCAGCCCAATTAGGGGCAGCTTAGCCAAAAACATTCAGTACTTC
CDR3: CASSPIRGSLAKNIQYF

D: TRBD2
J: TRBJ2-1
length: 18
V: TRBV4-2
size: -
DNA: TGTGCCAGCAGCCAAGATCCTCCCGGGACTAGCGGCCACAATGAGCAGTTCTTC
CDR3: CASSQDPPGTSGHNEQFF

D: -
J: TRBJ1-1
length: 15
V: TRBV12-3/TRBV12-4
size: once
DNA: TGTGCCAGCAGTTCACTGACAGCGTTGAACACTGAAGCTTTCTTT
CDR3: CASSSLTALNTEAFF

D: -
J: TRBJ1-6
length: 16
V: TRBV27
size: once
DNA: TGTGCCAGCAGTTTATCGGTGCAGGTCGGGGTGGGATCCCTCCACTTT
CDR3: CASSLSVQVGVGSLHF

D: TRBD2
J: TRBJ2-7
length: 16
V: TRBV12-5
size: -
DNA: TGTGCTAGTGGTTTCCCCCACCCGGGGGGCTCCTACGAGCAGTACTTC
CDR3: CASGFPHPGGSYEQYF